This TCR beta chain is drawn from a study of cytomegalovirus exposure and HLA in healthy donors. Study-wide results and limits: Reports state that TCR beta sequences accurately predicted most subjects' HLA-A and HLA-B alleles. Sequencing likely caused a cluster of highly shared sequence variants.

Notes on this clone: The antigen remains undetermined.

The donors comprised healthy bone marrow donors. PCR employed 60 Vbeta and 13 Jbeta primers. Method: immunoSEQ multiplex PCR; TCRdb's copy keeps in-frame clones and lacks some. The data contain about 190,000 clones, 75% to 90% of them singletons. The sample taken for sequencing was PBMCs. The source is a woman aged 30 to 39 in good health and CMV-seronegative.

The CDR3: CASSEVADSTDTQYF. In DNA, the CDR3 is TGTGCCAGCAGTGAGGTGGCGGATAGCACAGATACGCAGTATTTT. The chain has TRBV6-1 and TRBJ2-3; no definite D call. The CDR3 has 15 amino acids. V gave up 3 bases and J gave up 0 bases, with 10 bases separating them. CDR1 is MNHNS and CDR2 is SASEGT in the germline V gene.